Sequencing of this T cell receptor beta chain was carried out in a study of blood T cell repertoires in COVID-19. As for the study in general: The analysed material was cDNA or gDNA that came from T cells, B-cell-depleted T cells, or PBMCs.

Methods used by the authors: Cell counts per sample came from amplifying reference gene primers. Clones were sequenced by immunoSEQ multiplex PCR, and TCRdb holds only the in-frame ones, with some missing. Clonal size and the V and J genes are those of that table, whereas D and trimming came from the DNA. This table holds 200,000 to 300,000 clones, approximately 89% found once. The study drew participants aged about 18 to 89 years from 20 to 30 US areas. Clinical histories supplied by participants themselves formed the basis of cohort assignment. The material sequenced was PBMCs or T cells enriched from blood (not recorded which). This sequence originates from a woman aged 40 to 55 with acute COVID-19.

The CDR3 coding sequence is TGTGCCAGCAGTGAACAGGGGGTGAACACTGAAGCTTTCTTT. Encoded protein: CASSEQGVNTEAFF. The J gene is TRBJ1-1, the V gene TRBV6-1, with 7 bases that match TRBD1. CDR3 length equals 14 residues. V lost 2 bases and J lost 0; bases outside the gene matches: 0. Per the germline V gene, CDR1 is MNHNS and CDR2 is SASEGT.